This TCR beta chain was captured by sequencing in a study of human T cells and chemical hapten exposure. Study summary: After 6 days, upper back 0.01% DPC patch tests were scored. General study findings and limits: Patch test scores rose with PT1 expanded TCR counts, a positive correlation.

This clonotype was picked up a small number of times. Its antigen is as yet unknown. Sample time point: patch test 1, 2 weeks after DPC sensitization. Stated treatment: therapeutic diphenylcyclopropenone sensitization with weekly scalp DPC. TCRdb reprocessed the RACE reads with MiXCR, giving one entry per CDR3 protein. The sample lists 300,000 to 400,000 distinct CDR3 sequences; 5.5% to 8% were seen once. V lost 5 bases and J 9 bases, leaving 17 bases between the germline ends. Germline V lookup: CDR1 SGHTA, CDR2 FQGNSA. The length of the CDR3 is 15 residues. The origin of this receptor is a woman between 18 and 30 years old with alopecia areata. Some clones in this sample may be carry-over from other donors' samples. Specimen: whole blood, collected in connection with sensitization to the hapten diphenylcyclopropenone (DPC). The rearrangement joins TRBV7-2 to TRBJ1-6; D might be TRBD1 (5 bases). CDR3 sequence (DNA): TGTGCCAGCAGCCCTCAGGGACGAGAGAGTTCACCCCTCCACTTT. Its protein is CASSPQGRESSPLHF.